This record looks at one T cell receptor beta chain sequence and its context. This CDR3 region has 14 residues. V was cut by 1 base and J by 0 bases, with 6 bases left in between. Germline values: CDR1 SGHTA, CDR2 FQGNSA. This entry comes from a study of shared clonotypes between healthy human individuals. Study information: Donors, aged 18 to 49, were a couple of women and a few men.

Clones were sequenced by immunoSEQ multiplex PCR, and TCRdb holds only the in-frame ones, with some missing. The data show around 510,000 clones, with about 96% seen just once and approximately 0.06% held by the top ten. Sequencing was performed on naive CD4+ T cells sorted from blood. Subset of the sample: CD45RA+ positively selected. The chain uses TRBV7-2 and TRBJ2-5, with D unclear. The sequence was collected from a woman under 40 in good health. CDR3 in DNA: TGTGCCAGCAGCTTAGTTATCAACCAAGAGACCCAGTACTTC. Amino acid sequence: CASSLVINQETQYF.